This passage covers 27 T cell receptor beta chains from one sample sequenced in a study of T cells in localized non-small cell lung cancer. TCRdb's copy holds only in-frame clones and misses some; the assay was immunoSEQ multiplex PCR. The sample shows about 6,300 clones, about 15% of them seen only once. The specimen was normal lung tissue next to the tumor, collected before any cancer treatment. Source of these receptors: a male donor older than 55 with stage II squamous cell lung carcinoma.

This clone was recorded a few times. The rearrangement uses TRBV6-1 and TRBJ1-5; unclear D gene. V was trimmed by 0 bases and J by 7 bases, leaving 7 bases between them. Per the germline V gene, CDR1 is MNHNS and CDR2 is SASEGT. The CDR3 runs to 13 residues. CDR3 DNA sequence: TGTGCCAGCAGTGAAGCGCTTCGGCAGCCCCAGCATTTT. Encoded protein: CASSEALRQPQHF.

There are a few counts of this clone. The chain couples TRBV6-8 to TRBJ2-5; D ambiguous. CDR1 is MNHGY and CDR2 is SAAAGT in the germline V gene. The CDR3 has 13 residues. V dropped 8 bases and J dropped 4 bases, with 14 bases sitting between them. This CDR3 reads CASGFGVPETQYF. The CDR3 DNA reads as TGTGCCAGCGGATTCGGTGTCCCAGAGACCCAGTACTTC.

The genes are TRBV11-3 and TRBJ2-2; D is perhaps TRBD1 (5 bases). The V gene's germline CDR1 is SGHNT and CDR2 YENEEA. With 3 bases removed from V and 2 bases from J, the gap between germline ends came to 13 bases. The CDR3 loop spans 16 amino acids. The CDR3 loop is CASSLFVTVNTGELFF. Written as DNA, the CDR3 is TGTGCCAGCAGCTTGTTCGTGACAGTTAACACCGGGGAGCTGTTTTTT.

By sample fraction, this clone is medium-sized. The chain carries TRBV11-3 and TRBJ1-4; 10 bases fit TRBD1. Looked up from germline, CDR1 is SGHNT and CDR2 is YENEEA. The CDR3 has 16 amino acids. V lost 5 bases and J lost 2; bases outside the gene matches: 5. CDR3 in DNA: TGTGCCAGCAGCGCAGGGACAGGGGCGACTAATGAAAAACTGTTTTTT. It specifies CASSAGTGATNEKLFF. Filled out from reference TRBV11-3 and TRBJ1-4, the complete variable domain reads EAGVVQSPRYKIIEKKQPVAFWCNPISGHNTLYWYLQNLGQGPELLIRYENEEAVDDSQLPKDRFSAERLKGVDSTLKIQPAELGDSAVYLCASSAGTGATNEKLFFGSGTQLSVL.

The CDR3 is CASSPRPTLDSPLHF. The CDR3 DNA follows: TGTGCCAGCAGTCCCCGACCCACATTGGATTCACCCCTCCACTTT. The gene calls are TRBV6-8 and TRBJ1-6; D gene uncertain. Germline V gene lookup returns CDR1 MNHGY and CDR2 SAAAGT. Trimming shortened V by 5 bases and J by 8 bases, and 16 bases separated the two germline ends. The CDR3 is 15 residues long.

This clone has just a few counts. The chain is built from TRBV11-3 and TRBJ2-5; D is ambiguous. Germline CDR1 reads SGHNT; CDR2 reads YENEEA. V shed 5 bases and J shed 5 bases, with 15 bases lying between them. The CDR3 has 14 amino acids. CDR3 residues: CASSPRGSRETQYF. CDR3 in DNA: TGTGCCAGCAGCCCCCGAGGCTCCCGGGAGACCCAGTACTTC. Combining the CDR3 with reference TRBV11-3 and TRBJ2-5 gives the whole variable domain EAGVVQSPRYKIIEKKQPVAFWCNPISGHNTLYWYLQNLGQGPELLIRYENEEAVDDSQLPKDRFSAERLKGVDSTLKIQPAELGDSAVYLCASSPRGSRETQYFGPGTRLLVL.

The chain couples TRBV29-1 to TRBJ2-7, with TRBD1 identical over 7 bases. CDR3 size: 12 residues. Per the germline V gene, CDR1 is SQVTM and CDR2 is ANQGSEA. The V gene end was trimmed by 7 bases and the J gene end by 6 bases; junction bases not matched to a gene: 9. This chain's CDR3 is CSALNRGREQYF. In DNA form, the CDR3 reads TGCAGCGCCTTAAACAGGGGACGCGAGCAGTACTTC.

This clone was detected a few times. This chain links TRBV19 with TRBJ1-1; maybe TRBD1 (5 bases). CDR1 and CDR2 (germline): LNHDA, SQIVND (reference sequence). The CDR3 is 16 amino acids. Trimming removed 9 bases from V and 2 bases from J, with 22 bases in between. The chain's CDR3 is CASTLRWGGGNTEAFF. The DNA for the CDR3 is TGTGCCAGCACCCTAAGATGGGGTGGGGGAAACACTGAAGCTTTCTTT.

This chain joins TRBV29-1 and TRBJ1-1, with D maybe TRBD1 (5 bases). This CDR3 comprises 15 residues. Germline V gene sequence: CDR1 SQVTM, CDR2 ANQGSEA. Trimming shortened V by 7 bases and J by 10 bases, and 28 bases separated the two germline ends. The CDR3 loop reads CSAIDDGGNTQGAFF. In DNA form, the CDR3 reads TGCAGCGCAATTGATGACGGCGGGAATACTCAGGGAGCTTTCTTT.

The chain employs TRBV6-8 and TRBJ2-3; TRBD2 aligns across 10 bases. The germline gives CDR1 MNHGY, CDR2 SAAAGT. With 6 bases clipped from V and 0 bases from J, the junction kept 12 bases outside the gene matches. The CDR3 runs 18 residues. CDR3 region: CASSSLSGRRGSTDTQYF. In DNA form, the CDR3 reads TGTGCCAGCAGCTCCCTTAGCGGGAGGAGAGGTAGCACAGATACGCAGTATTTT.

This clone was detected ten times or more. The V call is TRBV11-3, the J call TRBJ2-1, with D maybe TRBD1 (6 bases). The CDR3 spans 15 residues. CDR1 is SGHNT, CDR2 YENEEA, per germline. Trimming took off 3 bases at V and 8 bases at J, with 17 bases between the two ends. The CDR3 here is CASSLVGQGMDEQFF. In DNA form, the CDR3 reads TGTGCCAGCAGCTTGGTAGGGCAGGGGATGGATGAGCAGTTCTTC.

This clone occurred a few times. V is TRBV6-8 and J is TRBJ1-1; 11 nucleotides line up with TRBD1. Losses at the gene ends were 8 bases for V and 5 bases for J; bases not matched to a gene: 10. CDR1 is MNHGY and CDR2 is SAAAGT in the germline V gene. The CDR3 is 15 amino acids. This CDR3 is CASERDRGSRTEAFF. DNA of the CDR3: TGTGCCAGCGAGAGGGACAGGGGGTCCCGAACTGAAGCTTTCTTT.

This chain links TRBV6-8 with TRBJ1-1; D perhaps matches TRBD1 (5 bases). The CDR3 extends over 15 amino acids. Germline loops: CDR1 MNHGY, CDR2 SAAAGT. The ends were cut back, 2 bases at V and 5 bases at J, with 15 bases in the middle. The CDR3 sequence: CASSYIRGGGTEAFF. The CDR3 DNA is TGTGCCAGCAGTTACATCCGGGGGGGAGGAACTGAAGCTTTCTTT.

A few counts support this clone. This chain joins TRBV6-8 and TRBJ2-2; 14 bases are shared with TRBD2. The junction had 3 bases not matched to a gene; V was cut back by 5 bases and J by 4 bases. Germline loops: CDR1 MNHGY, CDR2 SAAAGT. The CDR3 extends over 16 amino acids. DNA of the CDR3: TGTGCCAGCAGTATAGGACTAGCGGGAGGCACCGGGGAGCTGTTTTTT. Translated: CASSIGLAGGTGELFF.

This sequence joins TRBV11-3 and TRBJ2-2; D is undetermined. The CDR3 has 14 residues. Germline lookup yields CDR1 SGHNT and CDR2 YENEEA. Trimming pared 3 bases from V and 2 bases from J, leaving 7 bases between. The CDR3 DNA sequence: TGTGCCAGCAGCTTGGACCCCAACACCGGGGAGCTGTTTTTT. It encodes CASSLDPNTGELFF.

The genes are TRBV11-3 and TRBJ1-2; D remains unclear. Deletions cut 5 bases from V and 0 bases from J, with 13 bases between. CDR1 and CDR2 from the germline V gene are SGHNT and YENEEA. The CDR3 has 15 residues. CDR3 amino acids: CASSPPDGPNYGYTF. CDR3 in DNA: TGTGCCAGCAGCCCTCCGGACGGTCCTAACTATGGCTACACCTTC.

The chain recombines TRBV28 with TRBJ1-2; TRBD1 aligns across 11 bases. Trimming took 5 bases from V and 7 from J; bases not matched to a gene: 3. From germline, CDR1 is MDHEN and CDR2 SYDVKM. The CDR3 contains 13 residues. The CDR3 DNA reads TGTGCCAGCAGTCTTGGGACAGGGGGTGGCTACACCTTC. Encoded protein: CASSLGTGGGYTF.

This clone was detected a few times. The gene calls are TRBV11-3 and TRBJ1-1; D is ambiguous. Germline lookup yields CDR1 SGHNT and CDR2 YENEEA. Trimming pared 5 bases from V and 4 bases from J, leaving 17 bases between. The CDR3 contains 15 residues. For the CDR3, the DNA is TGTGCCAGCAGCCGCCAGCGTCTTACTGCCACTGAAGCTTTCTTT. Translation gives CASSRQRLTATEAFF.

This clone was seen more than once but under ten times. The chain has TRBV30 and TRBJ2-7, with D hard to call. V was pared by 5 bases and J by 4 bases, with 9 bases between. The CDR3 is made up of 11 amino acids. Germline CDR1 and CDR2: GTSNPN and SVGIG (reference sequence). The CDR3 sequence: CAWALGYEQYF. Written as DNA, the CDR3 is TGTGCCTGGGCCCTGGGGTACGAGCAGTACTTC. The whole variable domain, filled in from reference TRBV30 and TRBJ2-7, reads SQTIHQWPATLVQPVGSPLSLECTVEGTSNPNLYWYRQAAGRGLQLLFYSVGIGQISSEVPQNLSASRPQDRQFILSSKKLLLSDSGFYLCAWALGYEQYFGPGTRLTVT.

This chain joins TRBV11-3 and TRBJ1-5; 8 nucleotides line up with TRBD1. This CDR3 is 15 amino acids long. CDR1 is SGHNT and CDR2 is YENEEA in the germline V gene. V lost 0 bases, J lost 7 bases, and 5 bases stayed unmatched. DNA of the CDR3: TGTGCCAGCAGCTTAGATCAGGGGGCCAGACAGCCCCAGCATTTT. Protein: CASSLDQGARQPQHF.

This clone was seen more than once but under ten times. CDR3 DNA: TGTGCCAGCAGTTTATCACCCCTCCAGACCCAGTACTTC. Translated, it gives CASSLSPLQTQYF. The rearrangement uses TRBV28 and TRBJ2-5; D not certain. The CDR3 loop spans 13 amino acids. Germline assignment: CDR1 MDHEN and CDR2 SYDVKM. V was cut by 1 base and J by 6 bases, with 9 bases left in between.

The chain couples TRBV16 to TRBJ1-4; 7 bases agree with TRBD1. Germline CDR1 and CDR2: KGHSY and FQNENV. The CDR3 is 16 amino acids. V shed 0 bases, J shed 7 bases, and the junction held 8 bases outside the gene matches. CDR3 sequence reads: CASSQSTTGWSEKLFF. CDR3 nucleotides: TGTGCCAGCAGCCAATCGACGACAGGGTGGAGTGAAAAACTGTTTTTT.

The chain is built from TRBV6-8 and TRBJ1-1, with D perhaps matching TRBD1 (6 bases). The germline CDR1 and CDR2 sequences are MNHGY and SAAAGT. The CDR3 spans 14 residues. With 5 bases removed from V and 6 bases from J, the gap between germline ends came to 16 bases. The CDR3 DNA is TGTGCCAGCAGTCCACAGGGAAGGGGCTCTGAAGCTTTCTTT. Its translation: CASSPQGRGSEAFF.

There are a few counts of this clone. The chain combines TRBV28 with TRBJ2-5; 7 bases match TRBD2. Germline V gene data show CDR1 as MDHEN and CDR2 as SYDVKM. This CDR3 has 15 residues. Trimming at V came to 5 bases and at J to 7 bases, leaving 13 bases not matched to a gene. The CDR3 region has the DNA TGTGCCAGCAGTACTGGGCCGTGGGGGAGGGCGACCCAGTACTTC. It encodes CASSTGPWGRATQYF.

This chain links TRBV10-2 with TRBJ2-7; D unresolved. This CDR3 spans 12 amino acids. V shed 5 bases and J shed 3 bases, with 8 bases lying between them. Germline-derived CDR1 and CDR2 are WSHSY and SAAADI. CDR3 bases: TGCGCCAGCAGTCAGGTGGGCTACGAGCAGTACTTC. It yields the protein CASSQVGYEQYF.

Judged by abundance, this clone is medium-sized (0.01 to 0.1%). The chain has TRBV11-3 and TRBJ1-2; D possibly corresponds to TRBD1 (6 bases). The CDR3 length is 15 residues. CDR1 is SGHNT and CDR2 is YENEEA in the germline V gene. Trimming left V 2 bases short and J 6 bases short, with 16 bases between. CDR3 amino acids: CASSLLQGPLNGYTF. The CDR3 DNA reads as TGTGCCAGCAGCTTATTGCAGGGGCCCTTGAATGGCTACACCTTC.

CDR3 sequence (DNA): TGTGCCAGCAGCTCAGGAACCTCTGAAAAACTGTTTTTT. This codes for CASSSGTSEKLFF. This chain links TRBV7-2 with TRBJ1-4; D not resolved. The germline gives CDR1 SGHTA, CDR2 FQGNSA. V lost 4 bases to trimming and J lost 7 bases, with 10 bases between them. The length of the CDR3 is 13 residues.